Sequencing of this T cell receptor beta chain was carried out in a study of shared T cell receptors in the human thymus. Assay: immunoSEQ multiplex PCR; the TCRdb copy retains only in-frame clones and omits some. The table records just under 550,000 clones, more than 75% of them present only once. V shed 6 bases, J shed 1 base, and the junction held 7 bases outside the gene matches. Germline-derived CDR1 and CDR2 are MNHEY and SVGAGI. The CDR3 covers 15 residues. The same data also contributed to another study, on human thymus T cells. Per that study: Those donating were healthy Finnish infants in corrective surgery for congenital heart defects. Thymic samples were excised during corrective heart operations. Thymic and blood repertoires seemed to favor certain V and J genes. There were highly overlapping thymic repertoires among unrelated individuals, as related research reported.

This receptor was obtained from a boy younger than two with a congenital heart defect. The chain links TRBV6-5 to TRBJ2-3, with 7 bases aligning to TRBD1. The sequencing input was thymocytes. Here the CDR3 DNA reads TGTGCCAGCAGACCCGACAGGGTTTGCACAGATACGCAGTATTTT. It yields the protein CASRPDRVCTDTQYF.